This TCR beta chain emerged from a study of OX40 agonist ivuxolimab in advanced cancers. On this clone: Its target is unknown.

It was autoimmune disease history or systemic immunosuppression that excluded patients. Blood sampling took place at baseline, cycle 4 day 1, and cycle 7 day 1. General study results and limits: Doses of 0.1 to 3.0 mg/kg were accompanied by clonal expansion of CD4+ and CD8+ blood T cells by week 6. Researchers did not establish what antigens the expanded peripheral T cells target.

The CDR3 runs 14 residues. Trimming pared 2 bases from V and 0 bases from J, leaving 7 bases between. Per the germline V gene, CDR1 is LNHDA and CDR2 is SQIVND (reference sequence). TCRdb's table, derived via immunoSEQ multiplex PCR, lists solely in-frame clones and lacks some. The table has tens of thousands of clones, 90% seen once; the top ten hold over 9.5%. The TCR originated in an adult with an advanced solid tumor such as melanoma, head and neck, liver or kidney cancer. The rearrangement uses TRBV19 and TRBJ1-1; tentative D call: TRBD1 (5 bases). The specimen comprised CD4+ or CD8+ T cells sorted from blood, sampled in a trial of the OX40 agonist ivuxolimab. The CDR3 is CASSILGLNTEAFF. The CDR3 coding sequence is TGTGCCAGTAGTATATTGGGGCTGAACACTGAAGCTTTCTTT.